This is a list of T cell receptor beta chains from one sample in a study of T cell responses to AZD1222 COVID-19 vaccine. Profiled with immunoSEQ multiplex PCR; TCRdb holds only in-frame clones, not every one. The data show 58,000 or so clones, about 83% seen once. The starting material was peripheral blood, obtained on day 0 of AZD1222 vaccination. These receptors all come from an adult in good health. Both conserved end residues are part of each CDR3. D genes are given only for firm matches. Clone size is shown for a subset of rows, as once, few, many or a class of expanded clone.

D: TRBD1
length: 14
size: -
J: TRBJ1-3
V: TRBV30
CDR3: CAGTGGFSGNTIYF
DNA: TGTGCCGGGACAGGGGGTTTTTCTGGAAACACCATATATTTT

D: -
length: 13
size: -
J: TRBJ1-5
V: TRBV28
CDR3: CASSRSGSQPQHF
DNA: TGTGCCAGCAGTCGTTCAGGATCTCAGCCCCAGCATTTT

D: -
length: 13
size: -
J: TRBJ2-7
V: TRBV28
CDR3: CASSTRGPYEQYF
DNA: TGTGCCAGCAGTACCCGGGGGCCCTACGAGCAGTACTTC

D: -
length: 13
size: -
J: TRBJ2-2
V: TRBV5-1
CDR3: CASRSRAPGELFF
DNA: TGCGCCAGCAGGTCTAGGGCTCCCGGGGAGCTGTTTTTT

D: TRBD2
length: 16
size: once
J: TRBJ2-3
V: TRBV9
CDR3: CASSVGMRGTTDTQYF
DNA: TGTGCCAGCAGCGTAGGGATGCGGGGGACCACAGATACGCAGTATTTT

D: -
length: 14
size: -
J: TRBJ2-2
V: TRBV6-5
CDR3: CASSRDILTGELFF
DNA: TGTGCCAGCAGCCGGGACATACTCACCGGGGAGCTGTTTTTT

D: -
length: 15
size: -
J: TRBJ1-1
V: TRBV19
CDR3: CASSIDLDRNTEAFF
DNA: TGTGCCAGTAGTATAGATCTGGACCGGAACACTGAAGCTTTCTTT

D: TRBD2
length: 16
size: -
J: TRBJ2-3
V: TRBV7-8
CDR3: CASRDGTSDSSDTQYF
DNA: TGTGCCAGCAGGGATGGGACTAGCGATTCGTCAGATACGCAGTATTTT

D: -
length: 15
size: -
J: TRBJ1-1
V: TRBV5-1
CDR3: CASSSRQDKNTEAFF
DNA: TGCGCCAGCAGCTCGAGACAGGATAAGAACACTGAAGCTTTCTTT

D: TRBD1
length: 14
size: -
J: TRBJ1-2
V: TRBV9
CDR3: CASSLGQGVGGYTF
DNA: TGTGCCAGCAGCCTCGGACAGGGGGTAGGTGGCTACACCTTC

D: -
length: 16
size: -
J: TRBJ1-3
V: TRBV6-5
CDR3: CASSFYAGPPRNTIYF
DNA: TGTGCCAGCAGTTTTTACGCAGGACCGCCGCGAAACACCATATATTTT

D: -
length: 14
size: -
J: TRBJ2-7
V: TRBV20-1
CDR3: CSASDLYTPYEQYF
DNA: TGCAGTGCTAGTGACTTGTATACCCCCTACGAGCAGTACTTC

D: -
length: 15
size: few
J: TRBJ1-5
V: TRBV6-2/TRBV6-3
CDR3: CASSWGMEGGQPQHF
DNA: TGTGCCAGCAGCTGGGGGATGGAAGGTGGTCAGCCCCAGCATTTT

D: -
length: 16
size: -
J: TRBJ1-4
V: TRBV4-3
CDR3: CASSRLSGLANEKLFF
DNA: TGCGCCAGCAGCCGACTGAGTGGCCTTGCTAATGAAAAACTGTTTTTT

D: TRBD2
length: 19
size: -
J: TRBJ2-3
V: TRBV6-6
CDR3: CASSQTSGGFLGRVDTQYF
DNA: TGTGCCAGCAGTCAGACTAGCGGGGGGTTTCTGGGAAGAGTAGATACGCAGTATTTT

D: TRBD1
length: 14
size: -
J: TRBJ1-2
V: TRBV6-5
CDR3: CASSRDRALYGYTF
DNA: TGTGCCAGCAGTAGAGACAGGGCTCTCTATGGCTACACCTTC

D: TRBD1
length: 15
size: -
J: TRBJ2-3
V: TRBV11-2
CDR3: CASSPPGGDADTQYF
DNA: TGTGCCAGCAGCCCACCAGGGGGCGATGCAGATACGCAGTATTTT

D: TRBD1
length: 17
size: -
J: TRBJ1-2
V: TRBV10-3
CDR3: CAISAYPGQGNSYGYTF
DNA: TGTGCCATCAGTGCCTACCCGGGACAGGGTAATTCCTATGGCTACACCTTC

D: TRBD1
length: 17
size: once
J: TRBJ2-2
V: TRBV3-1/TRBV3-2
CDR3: CASSQGTGGANTGELFF
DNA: TGTGCCAGCAGCCAAGGGACAGGGGGCGCGAACACCGGGGAGCTGTTTTTT

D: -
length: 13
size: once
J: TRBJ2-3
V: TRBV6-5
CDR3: CASRVAGTDTQYF
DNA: TGTGCCAGCCGGGTCGCGGGCACAGATACGCAGTATTTT

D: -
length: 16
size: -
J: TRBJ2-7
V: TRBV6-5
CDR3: CASSYSLGRLTYEQYF
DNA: TGTGCCAGCAGTTACTCTTTAGGACGGTTGACCTACGAGCAGTACTTC

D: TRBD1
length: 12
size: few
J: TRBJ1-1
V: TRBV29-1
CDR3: CSVLQGKDEAFF
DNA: TGCAGCGTTTTACAGGGGAAGGATGAAGCTTTCTTT

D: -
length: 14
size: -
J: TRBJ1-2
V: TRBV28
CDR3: CASTPVGGNYGYTF
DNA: TGTGCCAGCACCCCCGTCGGGGGCAACTATGGCTACACCTTC

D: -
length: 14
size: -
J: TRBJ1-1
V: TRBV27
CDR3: CASSLGRGNTEAFF
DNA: TGTGCCAGCAGTTTGGGGAGGGGGAACACTGAAGCTTTCTTT

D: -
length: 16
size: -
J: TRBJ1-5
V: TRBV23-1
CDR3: CASSPHVGLRDQPQHF
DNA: TGCGCCAGCAGTCCTCATGTAGGACTCCGGGATCAGCCCCAGCATTTT

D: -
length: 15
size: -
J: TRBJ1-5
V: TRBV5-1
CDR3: CASSLEGSPHQPQHF
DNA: TGCGCCAGCAGCTTGGAAGGCAGTCCTCATCAGCCCCAGCATTTT

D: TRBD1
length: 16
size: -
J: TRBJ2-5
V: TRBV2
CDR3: CASSAGEGARGETQYF
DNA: TGTGCCAGCAGTGCTGGCGAGGGGGCCCGGGGCGAGACCCAGTACTTC

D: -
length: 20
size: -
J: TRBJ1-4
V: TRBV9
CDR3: CASRVLWVVALGATNEKLFF
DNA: TGTGCCAGCAGGGTACTTTGGGTAGTTGCTCTGGGCGCAACTAATGAAAAACTGTTTTTT

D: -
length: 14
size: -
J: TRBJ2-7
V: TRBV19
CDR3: CASSARTGRYEQYF
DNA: TGTGCCAGTAGTGCCAGAACAGGGCGCTACGAGCAGTACTTC

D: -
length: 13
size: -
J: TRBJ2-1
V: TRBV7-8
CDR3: CASSLGQYNEQFF
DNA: TGTGCCAGCAGCTTAGGACAGTACAATGAGCAGTTCTTC

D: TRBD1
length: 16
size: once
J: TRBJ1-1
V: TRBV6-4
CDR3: CASSDSISGGWTEAFF
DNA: TGTGCCAGCAGTGACTCGATTTCAGGGGGCTGGACTGAAGCTTTCTTT

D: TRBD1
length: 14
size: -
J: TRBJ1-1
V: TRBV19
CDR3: CATRDRGGNTEAFF
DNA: TGTGCCACCCGGGACAGGGGAGGGAACACTGAAGCTTTCTTT

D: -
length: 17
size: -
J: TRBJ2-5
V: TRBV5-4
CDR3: CASSLAVSRSIQETQYF
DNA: TGTGCCAGCAGCTTGGCAGTAAGTAGGTCTATCCAAGAGACCCAGTACTTC

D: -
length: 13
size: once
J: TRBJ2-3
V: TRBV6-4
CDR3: CASSEQVTDTQYF
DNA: TGTGCCAGCAGTGAACAAGTTACAGATACGCAGTATTTT

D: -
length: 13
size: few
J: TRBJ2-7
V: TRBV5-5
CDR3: CASSVEWSYEQYF
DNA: TGTGCCAGCAGCGTCGAGTGGTCCTACGAGCAGTACTTC

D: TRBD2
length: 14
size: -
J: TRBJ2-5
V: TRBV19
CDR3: CASNGQRGAETQYF
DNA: TGTGCCAGTAACGGCCAGCGGGGGGCAGAGACCCAGTACTTC

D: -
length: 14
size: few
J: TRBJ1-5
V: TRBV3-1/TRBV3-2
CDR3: CASAMDARSQPQHF
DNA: TGTGCCAGCGCGATGGACGCTCGAAGTCAGCCCCAGCATTTT

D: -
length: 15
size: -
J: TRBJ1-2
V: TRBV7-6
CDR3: CASSRGWGDDYGYTF
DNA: TGTGCCAGCAGTCGAGGGTGGGGGGATGACTATGGCTACACCTTC

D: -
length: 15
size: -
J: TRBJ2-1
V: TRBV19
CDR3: CASSLEGQPYNEQFF
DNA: TGTGCCAGTAGTCTAGAGGGGCAGCCCTACAATGAGCAGTTCTTC

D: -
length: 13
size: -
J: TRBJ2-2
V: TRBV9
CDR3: CASSVGFTGELFF
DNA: TGTGCCAGCAGCGTAGGTTTCACCGGGGAGCTGTTTTTT

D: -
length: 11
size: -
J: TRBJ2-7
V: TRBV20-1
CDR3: CSARITYEQYF
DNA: TGCAGTGCCCGGATTACCTACGAGCAGTACTTC

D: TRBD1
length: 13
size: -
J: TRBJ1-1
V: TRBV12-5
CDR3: CASGATGDTEAFF
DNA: TGTGCTAGTGGCGCAACAGGGGACACTGAAGCTTTCTTT

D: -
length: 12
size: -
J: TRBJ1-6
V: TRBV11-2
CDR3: CASTPGQPPLHF
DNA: TGTGCCAGCACCCCTGGACAGCCACCCCTCCACTTT

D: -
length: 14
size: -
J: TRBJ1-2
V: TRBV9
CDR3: CASSVGVGDYGYTF
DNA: TGTGCCAGCAGCGTAGGGGTAGGCGACTATGGCTACACCTTC

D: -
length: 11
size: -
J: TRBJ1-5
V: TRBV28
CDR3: CASSDHQPQHF
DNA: TGTGCCAGCAGTGACCATCAGCCCCAGCATTTT

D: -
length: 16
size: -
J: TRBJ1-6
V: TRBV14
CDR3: CASSNSGRGLYSPLHF
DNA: TGTGCCAGCAGCAACTCTGGTCGGGGGTTGTATTCACCCCTCCACTTT

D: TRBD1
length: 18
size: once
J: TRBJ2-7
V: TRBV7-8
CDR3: CASSLSSPGTGSSYEQYF
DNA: TGTGCCAGCAGCTTATCCTCCCCCGGGACAGGGAGCTCCTACGAGCAGTACTTC

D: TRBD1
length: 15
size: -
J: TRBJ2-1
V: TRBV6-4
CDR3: CASSPGTGSYNEQFF
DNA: TGTGCCAGCAGTCCCGGGACAGGGTCCTACAATGAGCAGTTCTTC

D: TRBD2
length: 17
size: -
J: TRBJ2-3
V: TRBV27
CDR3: CASSFRLAGGHIDTQYF
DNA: TGTGCCAGCAGTTTTCGGCTAGCGGGGGGGCATATAGATACGCAGTATTTT

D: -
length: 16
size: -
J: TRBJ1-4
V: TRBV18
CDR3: CASSPAGSRWGEKLFF
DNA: TGTGCCAGCTCACCTGCAGGGAGCCGGTGGGGCGAAAAACTGTTTTTT

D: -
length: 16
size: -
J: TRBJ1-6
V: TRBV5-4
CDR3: CASSPGGGHEGSPLHF
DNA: TGTGCCAGCAGCCCTGGGGGGGGCCATGAGGGTTCACCCCTCCACTTT

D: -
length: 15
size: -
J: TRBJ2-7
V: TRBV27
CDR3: CASSSSLGPFDEQYF
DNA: TGTGCCAGCAGTTCCTCGCTGGGGCCCTTCGACGAGCAGTACTTC

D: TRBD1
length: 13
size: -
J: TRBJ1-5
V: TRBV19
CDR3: CASNDRENQPQHF
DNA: TGTGCCAGTAATGACAGGGAAAATCAGCCCCAGCATTTT

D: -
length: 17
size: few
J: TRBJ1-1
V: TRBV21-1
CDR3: CASSKVGGGGTNTEAFF
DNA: TGTGCCAGCAGCAAAGTGGGAGGGGGCGGCACGAACACTGAAGCTTTCTTT

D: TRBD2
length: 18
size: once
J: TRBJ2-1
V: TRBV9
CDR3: CASSLRTSGGYSYNEQFF
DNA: TGTGCCAGCAGCCTCCGGACTAGCGGGGGGTACTCCTACAATGAGCAGTTCTTC

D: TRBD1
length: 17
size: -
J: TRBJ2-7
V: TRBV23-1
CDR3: CASSPQRPGTDHYEQYF
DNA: TGCGCCAGCAGTCCCCAACGGCCCGGGACAGACCACTACGAGCAGTACTTC